The T cell receptor beta chain under discussion was sequenced for a study of vaccination effects on CD4 cells after COVID-19. General study results and limits: Marked clonal contraction of both clone types appeared late after vaccination. The study enrolled few convalescent patients and sampled no early post-infection timepoints.

Here immunoSEQ multiplex PCR was the method, and the copy in TCRdb shows in-frame clones only, minus some. The repertoire has about 41,000 clones, 77% of them found once; the top ten carry 2.5% to 3%. Viral peptide pool expansion of antigen-specific CD4+ T cells preceded sequencing in the ViraFEST assay. Isolating CD4+ T cells followed less than 11 days of culture. Recipients of the vaccine had no prior SARS-CoV-2 infection and negative nucleocapsid antibodies. Wells each received around 2.2 million PBMC, cultured with about 9.3 IU/ml IL-2 and roughly 10 ug/ml peptides. IL-2 medium was substituted for half the medium on days 3 and 7. As regards this clone: Its antigen remains unidentified.

The CDR3 has 11 residues. Germline V gene sequence: CDR1 SGHVS, CDR2 FQNEAQ. V was pared by 4 bases and J by 8 bases, with 7 bases between. This material consisted of CD4+ T cells from PBMCs cultured with HCoV-NL63 spike peptides, taken before COVID-19 vaccination. This TCR derives from a human donor who received a COVID-19 vaccine. The chain employs TRBV7-8 and TRBJ2-3, with D perhaps matching TRBD2 (5 bases). CDR3 nucleotides: TGTGCCAGCAGCTCCGGGGTTACGCAGTATTTT. Amino acids: CASSSGVTQYF.